This TCR beta chain was profiled in a study of T cell responses to AZD1222 COVID-19 vaccine. General study points: CD4 TCRs associated with vaccination spanned spike, dominating at 160-218 and 743-854.

With regard to this clone: Antigen specificity is unknown.

The table came from immunoSEQ multiplex PCR; TCRdb's copy has only in-frame clones and leaves some out. The sample lists about 74,000 clones; 85% to 95% were seen once. This CDR3 contains 14 residues. J lost 2 bases, V lost 6 bases, and 4 bases had no gene match. Germline assignment: CDR1 LNHDA and CDR2 SQIVND (reference sequence). The sequence was obtained from an adult who received the AZD1222 COVID-19 vaccine. The rearrangement links TRBV19 to TRBJ2-1; the match to TRBD2 covers 7 bases. The sample in question was peripheral blood, obtained 28 days after the second AZD1222 dose. The CDR3 nucleotides are TGTGCCAGTAGCCGGGGGGAAACCTACAATGAGCAGTTCTTC. Amino acids: CASSRGETYNEQFF. The full variable domain, its missing parts supplied by reference TRBV19 and TRBJ2-1, is DGGITQSPKYLFRKEGQNVTLSCEQNLNHDAMYWYRQDPGQGLRLIYYSQIVNDFQKGDIAEGYSVSREKKESFPLTVTSAQKNPTAFYLCASSRGETYNEQFFGPGTRLTVL.